This TCR beta chain was profiled in a study of PD-1 blockade in mismatch repair-deficient tumors. Study-wide background: Patients had about a dozen mismatch repair-deficient cancer types, all previously treated and progressing.

This table comes from immunoSEQ multiplex PCR, and its TCRdb copy is limited to in-frame clones, with some not included. The sample lists more than 90,000 clones; roughly 80% were seen once. The junction had 12 bases not matched to a gene; V was cut back by 4 bases and J by 0 bases. Germline values: CDR1 LGHNA, CDR2 YNFKEQ. The CDR3 is made up of 19 amino acids. The rearrangement joins TRBV4-2 to TRBJ2-6, with 7 bases matching TRBD1. This sequence originates from an adult with mismatch repair-deficient cancer. This specimen consisted of peripheral blood, obtained 60 to 65 weeks after starting pembrolizumab. The chain's CDR3 is CASSRSQSAGGSGANVLTF. The CDR3 DNA is TGTGCCAGCAGCCGATCTCAATCGGCAGGGGGCTCTGGGGCCAACGTCCTGACTTTC.